A single sample is the source of the 9 T cell receptor beta chains below, sequenced in a study of T cell responses to AZD1222 COVID-19 vaccine. The assay was immunoSEQ multiplex PCR, and TCRdb's table has in-frame clones only and misses some. Of 90,000 to 130,000 clones in the sample, about 86% were seen once. The sample in question was peripheral blood, obtained on day 0 of AZD1222 vaccination. Receptor source: an adult in good health.

The chain links TRBV7-9 to TRBJ1-1; D not resolved. Germline V gene data show CDR1 as SEHNR and CDR2 as FQNEAQ (reference sequence). Trimming removed 2 bases from V and 8 bases from J, with 9 bases in between. The CDR3 sequence is 12 residues long. CDR3 sequence reads: CASSLSAREAFF. CDR3 in DNA: TGTGCCAGCAGCTTAAGTGCCCGGGAAGCTTTCTTT.

This chain links TRBV30 with TRBJ2-2, with D possibly being TRBD2 (7 bases). CDR3 length: 14 residues. Trimming left V 3 bases short and J 5 bases short, with 13 bases between. CDR1 and CDR2 from the germline V gene are GTSNPN and SVGIG (reference sequence). This CDR3 reads CAWRNREGTGELFF. Here the CDR3 DNA reads TGTGCCTGGAGAAACAGGGAGGGGACCGGGGAGCTGTTTTTT.

The V gene is TRBV7-3, the J gene TRBJ2-1; D is perhaps TRBD1 (6 bases). Germline CDR1 reads SGHTA; CDR2 reads FQGTGA. The CDR3 length is 17 residues. V lost 6 bases to trimming and J lost 0 bases, with 18 bases between them. The CDR3 DNA sequence: TGTGCCAGCAGTCCCCCCCAGGGACAAAGCTCCTACAATGAGCAGTTCTTC. It specifies CASSPPQGQSSYNEQFF.

The CDR3 DNA is TGTGCCAGCTCACCCAACTTAGGCCAGGATGGACCGAGAACAGGGCAGTTCTTC. Translation gives CASSPNLGQDGPRTGQFF. The genes are TRBV18 and TRBJ2-1; weak D call: TRBD1 (5 bases). The V and J ends lost 3 bases and 12 bases respectively, with 30 bases between them. Germline CDR1 and CDR2: KGHSH and LQKENI. The CDR3 spans 18 residues.

The chain recombines TRBV2 with TRBJ2-1; TRBD2 aligns across 15 bases. Germline loops: CDR1 SNHLY, CDR2 FYNNEI. The CDR3 totals 17 residues. With V trimmed by 6 bases and J by 2 bases, 5 bases remained unmatched. The CDR3 coding sequence is TGTGCCAGCAGCCCGGGACTAGCGGGGGGAACCTACAATGAGCAGTTCTTC. This gives the protein CASSPGLAGGTYNEQFF. Combining the CDR3 with reference TRBV2 and TRBJ2-1 gives the whole variable domain EPEVTQTPSHQVTQMGQEVILRCVPISNHLYFYWYRQILGQKVEFLVSFYNNEISEKSEIFDDQFSVERPDGSNFTLKIRSTKLEDSAMYFCASSPGLAGGTYNEQFFGPGTRLTVL.

This chain links TRBV7-2 with TRBJ1-2; weak D call: TRBD1 (6 bases). Germline CDR1 reads SGHTA; CDR2 reads FQGNSA. The germline V and J ends were trimmed by 5 bases and 3 bases, with 13 bases remaining between them. The CDR3 spans 14 residues. DNA for the CDR3: TGTGCCAGCAGCCGTGGACAGTCTTACTATGGCTACACCTTC. Translated: CASSRGQSYYGYTF.

The gene calls are TRBV5-1 and TRBJ1-3; 7 bases align to TRBD1. Germline V CDR1 and CDR2: SGHRS, YFSETQ. V shed 4 bases and J 1 base; nucleotides not matched to a gene: 5. The CDR3 has 15 residues. The CDR3 sequence is CASSQMTGSGNTIYF. The CDR3 DNA is TGCGCCAGCAGCCAGATGACAGGGTCTGGAAACACCATATATTTT.

This chain connects TRBV24-1 to TRBJ1-1; TRBD1 might be the D (5 bases). This CDR3 is 15 amino acids long. Germline V gene sequence: CDR1 KGHDR, CDR2 SFDVKD. Trimming left V 4 bases short and J 0 bases short, with 11 bases between. This chain's CDR3 is CATSDSWGMNTEAFF. The CDR3 region has the DNA TGTGCCACCAGTGACTCATGGGGCATGAACACTGAAGCTTTCTTT.

The V call is TRBV10-3, the J call TRBJ1-5, with 9 bases matching TRBD1. This CDR3 contains 19 residues. Germline CDR1 and CDR2: ENHRY and SYGVKD. Trimming took 0 bases from V and 5 from J; bases not matched to a gene: 14. CDR3 protein: CAISESAPGTGMGHQPQHF. CDR3 nucleotides: TGTGCCATCAGTGAGTCAGCTCCCGGGACAGGGATGGGGCATCAGCCCCAGCATTTT.